These 9 T cell receptor beta chains were sequenced from one sample in a study of technical replicates of blood from several donors. Produced via immunoSEQ multiplex PCR; TCRdb's table is partial and in-frame only. The sample consists of about 87,000 clones, 95% of them appearing once. Material for sequencing was T cells isolated from PBMCs. The receptors were sampled from a human donor in good health.

The chain combines TRBV11-2 with TRBJ1-2, with TRBD1 identical over 7 bases. Germline loops: CDR1 SGHAT, CDR2 FQNNGV. The CDR3 extends over 16 amino acids. The ends lost 5 bases at V and 2 bases at J; junction bases unmatched: 11. The CDR3, as DNA: TGTGCCAGCAGCCCGGGCCCCACAGGGGCGAACTATGGCTACACCTTC. This gives the protein CASSPGPTGANYGYTF.

The CDR3 nucleotides read TGTGCCAGCAGCCATCTGGCCTCCTACGAGCAGTACTTC. Its translation is CASSHLASYEQYF. This chain connects TRBV14 to TRBJ2-7; D uncertain. The CDR3 has 13 amino acids. Germline V CDR1 and CDR2: SGHDN, FVKESK. V gave up 3 bases and J gave up 0 bases, with 6 bases separating them. Full variable domain (missing parts from reference TRBV14 and TRBJ2-7): EAGVTQFPSHSVIEKGQTVTLRCDPISGHDNLYWYRRVMGKEIKFLLHFVKESKQDESGMPNNRFLAERTGGTYSTLKVQPAELEDSGVYFCASSHLASYEQYFGPGTRLTVT.

The rearrangement joins TRBV30 to TRBJ2-1, with D possibly matching TRBD2 (6 bases). Trimming stripped 6 bases from V and 4 bases from J, with 13 bases between. The CDR3 sequence is 13 residues long. Germline V gene data show CDR1 as GTSNPN and CDR2 as SVGIG (reference sequence). The CDR3 sequence: CACNPGGYNEQFF. In DNA, the CDR3 is TGTGCCTGTAACCCAGGAGGGTACAATGAGCAGTTCTTC.

V and J are TRBV28 and TRBJ2-7; the match to TRBD2 covers 11 bases. CDR3 size: 15 residues. Germline V gene data show CDR1 as MDHEN and CDR2 as SYDVKM. After removal of 6 bases from V and 3 bases from J, the junction contained 7 bases not matched to a gene. CDR3 region: CASSTRTSGSYEQYF. CDR3 sequence (DNA): TGTGCCAGCAGCACAAGAACTAGCGGGAGCTACGAGCAGTACTTC.

The chain is built from TRBV7-2 and TRBJ1-2; TRBD1 matches 7 bases. V shed 1 base, J shed 4 bases, and the junction held 3 bases outside the gene matches. The CDR3 covers 14 residues. Per the germline V gene, CDR1 is SGHTA and CDR2 is FQGNSA. CDR3 amino acids: CASSLVRDSYGYTF. CDR3 DNA: TGTGCCAGCAGCTTAGTGCGGGACAGCTATGGCTACACCTTC.

This rearrangement joins TRBV9 to TRBJ2-3; D possibly corresponds to TRBD2 (6 bases). This CDR3 region has 15 residues. Trimming stripped 0 bases from V and 4 bases from J, with 12 bases between. CDR1 and CDR2 (germline): SGDLS, YYNGEE. The CDR3 reads CASSVEGTSSDTQYF. The CDR3 DNA is TGTGCCAGCAGCGTAGAAGGTACTAGCTCAGATACGCAGTATTTT.

The chain recombines TRBV19 with TRBJ1-1; D may be TRBD1 (6 bases). Trimming left V 0 bases short and J 4 bases short, with 12 bases between. The length of the CDR3 is 15 residues. Germline CDR1 and CDR2: LNHDA and SQIVND (reference sequence). CDR3 nucleotide sequence: TGTGCCAGTAGTATAGATCCGGGGGGCGGCACTGAAGCTTTCTTT. It translates to CASSIDPGGGTEAFF. Full variable domain (rest looked up from reference TRBV19 and TRBJ1-1): DGGITQSPKYLFRKEGQNVTLSCEQNLNHDAMYWYRQDPGQGLRLIYYSQIVNDFQKGDIAEGYSVSREKKESFPLTVTSAQKNPTAFYLCASSIDPGGGTEAFFGQGTRLTVV.

The rearrangement links TRBV6-1 to TRBJ1-5; no clear D. The germline CDR1 and CDR2 sequences are MNHNS and SASEGT. V lost 2 bases to trimming and J lost 2 bases, with 13 bases between them. This CDR3 comprises 16 residues. The DNA of the CDR3 is TGTGCCAGCAGTGAACGGGAACTAAAGGGCAATCAGCCCCAGCATTTT. It encodes CASSERELKGNQPQHF.

The gene calls are TRBV6-6 and TRBJ2-1, with 10 bases lining up with TRBD1. The length of the CDR3 is 15 residues. The J segment lost 3 bases and the V segment lost 5 bases, leaving 4 bases of the junction unmatched. Germline-derived CDR1 and CDR2 are MNHNY and SVGAGI (reference sequence). CDR3 protein: CASSPDRGNYNEQFF. The CDR3 DNA follows: TGTGCCAGCAGTCCGGACAGGGGGAACTACAATGAGCAGTTCTTC.